The clone carrying this T cell receptor (beta chain) was seen once. Its specificity is unknown. These data are taken from a study of long-term antiretroviral therapy in people with HIV. Findings of the study overall: Whereas controls had wider CDR3 length ranges, HIV repertoires had narrower ones.

Running of the v3.0 immunoSEQ assay took place at survey level. Measured with immunoSEQ multiplex PCR; TCRdb has only the in-frame clones, and not every one. Found here are about 21,000 clones, approximately 86% of them singletons; the top ten hold 8.1%. CDR1 and CDR2 from the germline V gene are SGHTS and YDEGEE. V gave up 1 base and J gave up 4 bases; unmatched junction bases: 14. The CDR3 contains 19 residues. This chain joins TRBV5-8 and TRBJ1-5; TRBD1 matches at 10 bases. This clonotype originated in a man over 45 with HIV. This sample comprised unsorted PBMCs, obtained at the start of antiretroviral therapy. In DNA form, the CDR3 reads TGTGCCAGCAGCTTGTGGGGCGGGACAGGGGAGAGATTTAATCAGCCCCAGCATTTT. Its protein product is CASSLWGGTGERFNQPQHF.